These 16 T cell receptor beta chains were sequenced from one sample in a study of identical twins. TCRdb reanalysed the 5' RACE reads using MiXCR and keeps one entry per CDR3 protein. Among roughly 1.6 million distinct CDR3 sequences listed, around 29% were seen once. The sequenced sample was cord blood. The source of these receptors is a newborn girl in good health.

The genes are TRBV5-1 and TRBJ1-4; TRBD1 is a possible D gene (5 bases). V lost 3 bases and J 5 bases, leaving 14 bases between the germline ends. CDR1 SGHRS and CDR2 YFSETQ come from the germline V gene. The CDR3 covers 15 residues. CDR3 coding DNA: TGCGCCAGCAGCTCGTCCCGACAGAGGAATGAAAAACTGTTTTTT. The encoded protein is CASSSSRQRNEKLFF.

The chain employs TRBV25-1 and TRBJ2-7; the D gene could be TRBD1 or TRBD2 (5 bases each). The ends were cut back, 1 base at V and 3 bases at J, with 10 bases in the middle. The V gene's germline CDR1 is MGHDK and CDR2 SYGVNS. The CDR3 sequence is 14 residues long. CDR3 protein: CASSESRDHYEQYF. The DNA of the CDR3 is TGTGCCAGCAGTGAATCGAGGGACCACTACGAGCAGTACTTC.

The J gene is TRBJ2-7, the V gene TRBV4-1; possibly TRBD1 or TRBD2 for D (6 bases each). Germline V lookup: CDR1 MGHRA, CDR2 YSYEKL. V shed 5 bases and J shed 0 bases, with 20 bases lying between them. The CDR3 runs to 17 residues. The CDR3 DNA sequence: TGCGCCAGCAGCAAAGGGTATGAGGGGGGCCTCTCCTACGAGCAGTACTTC. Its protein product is CASSKGYEGGLSYEQYF.

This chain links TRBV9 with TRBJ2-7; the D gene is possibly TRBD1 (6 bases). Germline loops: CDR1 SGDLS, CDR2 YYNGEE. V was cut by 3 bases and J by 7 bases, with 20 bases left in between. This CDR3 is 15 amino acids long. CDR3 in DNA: TGTGCCAGCAGCGGAACAGGGTGGTCCTACAATGAGCAGTACTTC. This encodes CASSGTGWSYNEQYF. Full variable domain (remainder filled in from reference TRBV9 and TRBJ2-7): DSGVTQTPKHLITATGQRVTLRCSPRSGDLSVYWYQQSLDQGLQFLIQYYNGEERAKGNILERFSAQQFPDLHSELNLSSLELGDSALYFCASSGTGWSYNEQYFGPGTRLTVT.

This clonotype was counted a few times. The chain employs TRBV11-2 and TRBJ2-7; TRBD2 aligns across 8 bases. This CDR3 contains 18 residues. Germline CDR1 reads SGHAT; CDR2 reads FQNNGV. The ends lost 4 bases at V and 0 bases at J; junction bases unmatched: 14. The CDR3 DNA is TGTGCCAGCAGCTACACATCGGGGGGGCACTCTAACTCCTACGAGCAGTACTTC. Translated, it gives CASSYTSGGHSNSYEQYF.

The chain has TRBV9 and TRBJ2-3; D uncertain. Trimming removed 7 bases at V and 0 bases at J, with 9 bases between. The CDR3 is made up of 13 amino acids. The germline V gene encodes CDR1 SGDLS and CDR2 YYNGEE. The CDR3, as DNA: TGTGCCAGCGGTAGAGACAGCACAGATACGCAGTATTTT. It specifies CASGRDSTDTQYF.

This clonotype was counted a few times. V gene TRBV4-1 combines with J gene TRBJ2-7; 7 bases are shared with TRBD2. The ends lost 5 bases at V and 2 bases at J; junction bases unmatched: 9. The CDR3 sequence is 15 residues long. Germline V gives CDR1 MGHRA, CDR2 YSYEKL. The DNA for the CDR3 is TGCGCCAGCAGCTCTCAGCGGGATAGGCCCTACGAGCAGTACTTC. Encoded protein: CASSSQRDRPYEQYF.

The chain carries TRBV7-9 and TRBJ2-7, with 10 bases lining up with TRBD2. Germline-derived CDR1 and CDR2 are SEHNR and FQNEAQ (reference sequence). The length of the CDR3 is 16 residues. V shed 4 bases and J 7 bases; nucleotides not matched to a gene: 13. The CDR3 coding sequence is TGTGCCAGCAGCTCCACTAGCGGGATAAGATACAATGAGCAGTACTTC. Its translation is CASSSTSGIRYNEQYF. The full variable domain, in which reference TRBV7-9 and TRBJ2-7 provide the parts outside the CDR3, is DTGVSQNPRHKITKRGQNVTFRCDPISEHNRLYWYRQTLGQGPEFLTYFQNEAQLEKSRLLSDRFSAERPKGSFSTLEIQRTEQGDSAMYLCASSSTSGIRYNEQYFGPGTRLTVT.

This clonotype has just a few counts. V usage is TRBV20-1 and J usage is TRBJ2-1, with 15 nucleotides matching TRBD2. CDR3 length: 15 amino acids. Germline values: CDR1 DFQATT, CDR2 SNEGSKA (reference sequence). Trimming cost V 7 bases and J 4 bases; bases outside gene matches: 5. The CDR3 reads CSVRTSGRVYNEQFF. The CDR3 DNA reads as TGCAGTGTCAGGACTAGCGGGAGGGTGTACAATGAGCAGTTCTTC.

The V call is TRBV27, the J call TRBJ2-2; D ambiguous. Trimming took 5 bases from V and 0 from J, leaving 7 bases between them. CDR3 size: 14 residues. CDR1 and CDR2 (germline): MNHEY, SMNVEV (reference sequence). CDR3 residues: CASSVFANTGELFF. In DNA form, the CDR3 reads TGTGCCAGCAGTGTATTCGCGAACACCGGGGAGCTGTTTTTT.

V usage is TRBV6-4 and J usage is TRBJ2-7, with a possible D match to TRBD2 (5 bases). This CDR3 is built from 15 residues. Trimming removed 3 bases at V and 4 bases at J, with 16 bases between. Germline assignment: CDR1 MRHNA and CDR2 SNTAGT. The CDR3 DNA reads TGTGCCAGCAGTGAAGCGGCAGGCCCCGGATACGAGCAGTACTTC. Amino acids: CASSEAAGPGYEQYF.

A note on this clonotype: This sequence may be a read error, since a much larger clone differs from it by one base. As DNA, the CDR3 is TGCGCCAGCAGCTTGACGCTGGGGACTAGCGAATACAATGAGCAGTACTTC. As protein: CASSLTLGTSEYNEQYF. J is TRBJ2-5 and V is TRBV5-1; TRBD2 aligns across 10 bases. With V trimmed by 1 base and J by 11 bases, 17 bases remained unmatched. The germline V gene has CDR1 SGHRS and CDR2 YFSETQ. The CDR3 totals 17 residues. The entire variable domain, with the rest obtained from reference TRBV5-1 and TRBJ2-5, is as follows: KAGVTQTPRYLIKTRGQQVTLSCSPISGHRSVSWYQQTPGQGLQFLFEYFSETQRNKGNFPGRFSGRQFSNSRSEMNVSTLELGDSALYLCASSLTLGTSEYNEQYFGPGTRLLVL.

The DNA of the CDR3 is TGTGCCAGTAGCCACAGGGCTTCGGACGGCTACACCTTC. This translates into CASSHRASDGYTF. The rearrangement links TRBV19 to TRBJ1-2; D perhaps matches TRBD1 (6 bases). Germline V gene lookup returns CDR1 LNHDA and CDR2 SQIVND (reference sequence). The CDR3 has 13 residues. The germline V and J ends were trimmed by 6 bases and 8 bases, with 16 bases remaining between them.

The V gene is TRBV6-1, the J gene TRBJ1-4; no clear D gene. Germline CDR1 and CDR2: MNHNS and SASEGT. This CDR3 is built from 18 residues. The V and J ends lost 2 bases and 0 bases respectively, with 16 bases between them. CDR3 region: CASSELPRAPATNEKLFF. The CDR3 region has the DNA TGTGCCAGCAGTGAACTTCCTAGGGCCCCTGCAACTAATGAAAAACTGTTTTTT.

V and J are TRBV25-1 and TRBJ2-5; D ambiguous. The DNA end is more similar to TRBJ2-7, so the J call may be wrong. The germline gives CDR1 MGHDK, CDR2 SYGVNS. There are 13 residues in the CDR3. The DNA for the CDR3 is TGTGCCAGCAGTGAAAGTTTCACCTACGAGCAGTACTTC. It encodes CASSESFTYEQYF.

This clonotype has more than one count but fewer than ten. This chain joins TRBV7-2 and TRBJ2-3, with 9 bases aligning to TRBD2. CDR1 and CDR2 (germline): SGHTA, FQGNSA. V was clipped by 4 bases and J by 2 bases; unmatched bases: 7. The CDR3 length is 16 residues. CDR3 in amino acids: CASSWASGVPTDTQYF. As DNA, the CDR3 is TGTGCCAGCAGCTGGGCTAGCGGGGTACCCACAGATACGCAGTATTTT.